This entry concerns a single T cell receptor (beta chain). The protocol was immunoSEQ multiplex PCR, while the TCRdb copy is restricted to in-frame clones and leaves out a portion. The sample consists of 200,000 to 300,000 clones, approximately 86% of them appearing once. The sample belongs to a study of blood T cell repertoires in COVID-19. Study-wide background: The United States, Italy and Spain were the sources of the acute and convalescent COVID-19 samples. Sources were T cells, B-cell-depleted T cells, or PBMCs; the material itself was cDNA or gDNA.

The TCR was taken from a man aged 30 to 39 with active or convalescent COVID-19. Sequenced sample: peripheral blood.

Here the CDR3 reads CASSVGRRERTGPDYYGYTF. CDR3 sequence (DNA): TGTGCCAGCAGCGTAGGTAGGCGGGAGAGGACAGGGCCTGACTATTATGGCTACACCTTC. The chain carries TRBV9 and TRBJ1-2; 8 bases line up with TRBD1. In germline, CDR1 is SGDLS, CDR2 YYNGEE. This CDR3 spans 20 amino acids. Trimming took 0 bases from V and 5 from J; bases not matched to a gene: 21.